A single sample gave rise to the 24 T cell receptor beta chains below, sequenced in a study of shared clonotypes between healthy human individuals. Some clones are missing from TCRdb's copy, which holds only in-frame ones; the method was immunoSEQ multiplex PCR. Among some 2,500,000 clones, around 90% were seen once, and the ten largest hold approximately 0.39%. The sequenced sample was naive CD4+ T cells from PBMCs. The subset: CD45RA+ positively selected. Receptors were obtained from a man aged 18 to 30 in good health. Some clones in this sample may be carry-over from other donors' samples.

A few counts support this clone. This rearrangement joins TRBV30 to TRBJ1-1, with 9 bases fitting TRBD1. Germline loops: CDR1 GTSNPN, CDR2 SVGIG (reference sequence). The CDR3 runs to 15 residues. V was clipped by 6 bases and J by 4 bases; unmatched bases: 12. CDR3 nucleotides: TGTGCCTGTCAGCCGGACAGGGGTTATGTCACTGAAGCTTTCTTT. It is translated as CACQPDRGYVTEAFF.

The rearrangement uses TRBV28 and TRBJ1-2; no clear D. CDR3 length: 15 residues. The V and J ends lost 3 bases and 6 bases respectively, with 17 bases between them. Per germline, CDR1 MDHEN and CDR2 SYDVKM. This CDR3 is CASSFGNRALNGYTF. CDR3 bases: TGTGCCAGCAGTTTTGGAAATAGGGCGCTTAATGGCTACACCTTC.

The V and J genes are TRBV7-8 and TRBJ1-1; D might be TRBD1 (6 bases). V lost 5 bases and J lost 5, with 15 bases in between. The CDR3 is 14 amino acids. The V gene's germline CDR1 is SGHVS and CDR2 FQNEAQ. CDR3: CASSAWGGGTEAFF. The DNA for the CDR3 is TGTGCCAGCAGCGCATGGGGGGGCGGGACTGAAGCTTTCTTT.

The chain combines TRBV28 with TRBJ1-1; the D is unclear. V lost 3 bases to trimming and J lost 0 bases, with 5 bases between them. The CDR3 extends over 13 amino acids. Germline V gene lookup returns CDR1 MDHEN and CDR2 SYDVKM. This CDR3 reads CASSFRMNTEAFF. CDR3 bases: TGTGCCAGCAGTTTTCGGATGAACACTGAAGCTTTCTTT.

The rearrangement uses TRBV2 and TRBJ2-3; 9 bases line up with TRBD1. From germline, CDR1 is SNHLY and CDR2 FYNNEI. The CDR3 has 16 amino acids. After removal of 6 bases from V and 3 bases from J, the junction contained 10 bases not matched to a gene. The CDR3 region is CASRAGQGLGTDTQYF. CDR3 bases: TGTGCCAGCAGGGCTGGACAGGGGTTGGGGACAGATACGCAGTATTTT.

Notes on this clone: Different DNA sequences within this sample yield the same CDR3. V gene TRBV28 combines with J gene TRBJ1-5; D remains unclear. Trimming left V 7 bases short and J 1 base short, with 2 bases between. Germline values: CDR1 MDHEN, CDR2 SYDVKM. CDR3 length: 11 amino acids. CDR3: CASTSNQPQHF. Written as DNA, the CDR3 is TGTGCCAGCACCAGCAATCAGCCCCAGCATTTT.

This clone was recorded once. V usage is TRBV28 and J usage is TRBJ2-2; D is unresolved. Trimming removed 6 bases at V and 0 bases at J, with 8 bases between. The germline V gene encodes CDR1 MDHEN and CDR2 SYDVKM. The CDR3 consists of 14 residues. The CDR3 DNA sequence: TGTGCCAGCAGCCCGGGCCCGAACACCGGGGAGCTGTTTTTT. It encodes CASSPGPNTGELFF. The full variable domain, with the rest looked up from reference TRBV28 and TRBJ2-2, is DVKVTQSSRYLVKRTGEKVFLECVQDMDHENMFWYRQDPGLGLRLIYFSYDVKMKEKGDIPEGYSVSREKKERFSLILESASTNQTSMYLCASSPGPNTGELFFGEGSRLTVL.

The gene calls are TRBV9 and TRBJ2-7, with 10 bases aligning to TRBD2. Germline-derived CDR1 and CDR2 are SGDLS and YYNGEE. This CDR3 comprises 16 residues. Trimming at V came to 0 bases and at J to 2 bases, leaving 5 bases not matched to a gene. CDR3 in DNA: TGTGCCAGCAGCGTAGGGGCTAGCGGGGGCGCCTACGAGCAGTACTTC. Amino acids: CASSVGASGGAYEQYF.

The chain links TRBV6-1 to TRBJ2-5, with D perhaps given as TRBD1 or TRBD2 (5 bases each). The germline V gene has CDR1 MNHNS and CDR2 SASEGT. V was cut by 11 bases and J by 2 bases, with 21 bases left in between. The CDR3 has 15 residues. The chain's CDR3 is CAGHTPGRAQETQYF. CDR3 DNA sequence: TGTGCCGGCCACACCCCAGGGAGAGCGCAAGAGACCCAGTACTTC.

The chain joins TRBV9 to TRBJ2-3, with 15 bases identical to TRBD2. Germline lookup yields CDR1 SGDLS and CDR2 YYNGEE. This CDR3 is 17 amino acids long. The V gene end was trimmed by 0 bases and the J gene end by 3 bases; junction bases not matched to a gene: 2. The chain's CDR3 is CASSVGGLAGGTDTQYF. CDR3 in DNA: TGTGCCAGCAGCGTAGGGGGACTAGCGGGAGGAACAGATACGCAGTATTTT.

CDR3 sequence: CASSFIQTETQYF. CDR3 nucleotides: TGTGCCAGCAGCTTCATCCAGACAGAGACCCAGTACTTC. The rearrangement joins TRBV5-4 to TRBJ2-5; D is ambiguous. CDR1 is SGHNT and CDR2 is YYREEE in the germline V gene (reference sequence). There are 13 residues in the CDR3. V was cut by 2 bases and J by 4 bases, with 9 bases left in between.

The V and J genes are TRBV12-5 and TRBJ2-1; 13 nucleotides line up with TRBD2. CDR1 is LGHNT and CDR2 is FRNRAP in the germline V gene. The V segment lost 0 bases and the J segment 0 bases; nucleotides outside the gene matches: 8. This CDR3 region has 20 residues. The CDR3 nucleotides are TGTGCTAGTGGTTTGGTAGCCGGGACTAGCGGGAAAAGCTCCTACAATGAGCAGTTCTTC. This translates into CASGLVAGTSGKSSYNEQFF. Filled out from reference TRBV12-5 and TRBJ2-1, the complete variable domain reads DARVTQTPRHKVTEMGQEVTMRCQPILGHNTVFWYRQTMMQGLELLAYFRNRAPLDDSGMPKDRFSAEMPDATLATLKIQPSEPRDSAVYFCASGLVAGTSGKSSYNEQFFGPGTRLTVL.

The V call is TRBV28, the J call TRBJ2-7; D may correspond to TRBD1 or TRBD2 (5 bases each). V dropped 10 bases and J dropped 5 bases, with 15 bases sitting between them. CDR3 size: 12 residues. Germline lookup yields CDR1 MDHEN and CDR2 SYDVKM. The CDR3 DNA follows: TGTGCCACCCGCTGGGGGATCAACGAGCAGTACTTC. Translation: CATRWGINEQYF.

The chain uses TRBV7-3 and TRBJ1-3; TRBD1 might be the D (5 bases). Germline CDR1 SGHTA, CDR2 FQGTGA. The CDR3 is 15 residues long. V lost 1 base and J 6 bases, leaving 13 bases between the germline ends. CDR3 bases: TGTGCCAGCAGCTTAAAGGTGGCAGGGACAAACACCATATATTTT. Translation gives CASSLKVAGTNTIYF.

V usage is TRBV19 and J usage is TRBJ1-5, with D unresolved. Germline CDR1 and CDR2: LNHDA and SQIVND (reference sequence). V gave up 3 bases and J gave up 1 base, with 10 bases separating them. This CDR3 contains 15 residues. The CDR3 is CASSISRLSNQPQHF. Written as DNA, the CDR3 is TGTGCCAGTAGTATTTCGAGACTAAGCAATCAGCCCCAGCATTTT.

The J gene is TRBJ1-1, the V gene TRBV9; D is perhaps TRBD1 (6 bases). Germline lookup yields CDR1 SGDLS and CDR2 YYNGEE. The V gene lost 2 bases and the J gene lost 5 bases, with 22 bases spanning the gap. The CDR3 totals 17 residues. Here the CDR3 DNA reads TGTGCCAGCAGCGTGAGGGGGGACGGCATGGCGAGGACTGAAGCTTTCTTT. Its translation: CASSVRGDGMARTEAFF.

This sequence joins TRBV5-1 and TRBJ1-1; D is ambiguous. CDR3 length: 13 residues. The germline V and J ends were trimmed by 4 bases and 7 bases, with 14 bases remaining between them. Germline CDR1 reads SGHRS; CDR2 reads YFSETQ. The DNA of the CDR3 is TGCGCCAGCAGCGGAGACTCCTTCGATGAAGCTTTCTTT. Translation: CASSGDSFDEAFF.

The chain has TRBV5-1 and TRBJ1-4; TRBD1 matches at 9 bases. J lost 8 bases, V lost 4 bases, and 6 bases had no gene match. CDR3 length: 14 residues. CDR1 is SGHRS and CDR2 is YFSETQ in the germline V gene. The CDR3 DNA reads as TGCGCCAGCAGCGGGGGACAGGGCAACGAAAAACTGTTTTTT. Amino acid sequence: CASSGGQGNEKLFF. The entire variable domain, with the rest obtained from reference TRBV5-1 and TRBJ1-4, is as follows: KAGVTQTPRYLIKTRGQQVTLSCSPISGHRSVSWYQQTPGQGLQFLFEYFSETQRNKGNFPGRFSGRQFSNSRSEMNVSTLELGDSALYLCASSGGQGNEKLFFGSGTQLSVL.

This chain links TRBV9 with TRBJ2-3; D is uncertain. Trimming stripped 1 base from V and 8 bases from J, with 8 bases between. Germline V gene sequence: CDR1 SGDLS, CDR2 YYNGEE. The CDR3 has 12 amino acids. As DNA, the CDR3 is TGTGCCAGCAGCGTAACCCTAGGTACGCAGTATTTT. The encoded protein is CASSVTLGTQYF.

CDR3: CASSLYGGLQPQHF. DNA of the CDR3: TGTGCCAGCAGTTTATACGGGGGTCTTCAGCCCCAGCATTTT. The V and J genes are TRBV27 and TRBJ1-5; possible D gene TRBD1, 5 bases. Germline CDR1 and CDR2: MNHEY and SMNVEV (reference sequence). The CDR3 runs 14 residues. The germline V and J ends were trimmed by 1 base and 6 bases, with 10 bases remaining between them.

This chain joins TRBV25-1 and TRBJ2-1; a possible D gene is TRBD1 (6 bases). The CDR3 has 14 amino acids. Germline CDR1 reads MGHDK; CDR2 reads SYGVNS. Trimming cost V 3 bases and J 6 bases, with 12 bases left between them. The CDR3 DNA reads TGTGCCAGCAGTGACGGCAGGGGCGGCAATGAGCAGTTCTTC. Translation gives CASSDGRGGNEQFF. The full variable domain, completed using reference TRBV25-1 and TRBJ2-1, is EADIYQTPRYLVIGTGKKITLECSQTMGHDKMYWYQQDPGMELHLIHYSYGVNSTEKGDLSSESTVSRIRTEHFPLTLESARPSHTSQYLCASSDGRGGNEQFFGPGTRLTVL.

The chain carries TRBV5-6 and TRBJ2-3; 10 nucleotides agree with TRBD2. CDR1 is SGHDT, CDR2 YYEEEE, per germline. The CDR3 length is 17 residues. V trimming: 4 bases; J trimming: 3 bases; junction bases outside the gene matches: 11. In nucleotides, the CDR3 is TGTGCCAGCAGCCCCCGACGGACTAGCGGAGGAACAGATACGCAGTATTTT. Amino acid sequence: CASSPRRTSGGTDTQYF.

The chain recombines TRBV10-3 with TRBJ2-3; perhaps TRBD1 as D (5 bases). The CDR3 runs to 14 residues. The V end was cut by 10 bases, the J end by 0 bases, with 14 bases between. CDR1 is ENHRY, CDR2 SYGVKD, per germline. CDR3 in DNA: TGTGCCACGACAGTCCGGTCTAGCACAGATACGCAGTATTTT. This codes for CATTVRSSTDTQYF.

With respect to this clone: The sample carries other DNA sequences with the same CDR3. V gene TRBV7-9 combines with J gene TRBJ2-7; no definite D call. Deletions cut 1 base from V and 3 bases from J, with 7 bases between. This CDR3 has 13 amino acids. Per germline, CDR1 SEHNR and CDR2 FQNEAQ (reference sequence). The CDR3 loop is CASSLGSGYEQYF. The CDR3 DNA reads as TGTGCCAGCAGCTTAGGGTCCGGCTACGAGCAGTACTTC.